This TCR beta chain comes out of a study of T-cell memory formation after mild COVID-19. Germline V gives CDR1 SGHRS, CDR2 YFSETQ. Trimming took 0 bases from V and 4 from J, leaving 10 bases between them. There are 14 residues in the CDR3. A single record per CDR3 protein comes from TCRdb applying MiXCR to the 5' RACE reads. The data hold approximately 390,000 distinct CDR3 sequences, with about 16% observed a single time. This TCR derives from a man between 18 and 35 years old who had mild COVID-19 (a few samples of this study predate the infection). Cell type and time point are not known. The source material was PBMCs or a T cell subset sorted from them (not recorded which). This chain connects TRBV5-1 to TRBJ1-2; D possibly corresponds to TRBD1 (5 bases). CDR3 amino acids: CASSLVDSAYGYTF. The CDR3 DNA reads as TGCGCCAGCAGCTTGGTAGACAGCGCCTATGGCTACACCTTC.